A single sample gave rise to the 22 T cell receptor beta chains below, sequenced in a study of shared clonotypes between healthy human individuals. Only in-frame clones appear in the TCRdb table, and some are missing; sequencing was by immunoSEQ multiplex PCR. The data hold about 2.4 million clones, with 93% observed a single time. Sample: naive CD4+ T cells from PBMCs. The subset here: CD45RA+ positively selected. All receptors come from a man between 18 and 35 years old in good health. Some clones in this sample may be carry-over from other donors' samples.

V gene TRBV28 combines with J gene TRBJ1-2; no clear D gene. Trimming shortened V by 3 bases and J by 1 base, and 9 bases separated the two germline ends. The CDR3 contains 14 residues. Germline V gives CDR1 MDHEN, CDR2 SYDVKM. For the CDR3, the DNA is TGTGCCAGCAGTTTGTCCCAGTTTAACTATGGCTACACCTTC. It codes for CASSLSQFNYGYTF.

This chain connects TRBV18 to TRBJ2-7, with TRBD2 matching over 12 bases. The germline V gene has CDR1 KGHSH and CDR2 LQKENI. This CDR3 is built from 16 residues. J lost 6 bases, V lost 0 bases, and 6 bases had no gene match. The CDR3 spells CASSPPASGRALEQYF. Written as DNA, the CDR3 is TGTGCCAGCTCACCACCGGCTAGCGGGAGGGCCCTCGAGCAGTACTTC.

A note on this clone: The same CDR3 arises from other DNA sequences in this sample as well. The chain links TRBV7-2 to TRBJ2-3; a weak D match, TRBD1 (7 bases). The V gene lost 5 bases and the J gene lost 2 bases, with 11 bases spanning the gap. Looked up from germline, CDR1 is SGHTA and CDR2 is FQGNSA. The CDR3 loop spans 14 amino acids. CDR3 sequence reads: CASSPGGLTDTQYF. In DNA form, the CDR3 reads TGTGCCAGCAGCCCAGGGGGACTCACAGATACGCAGTATTTT.

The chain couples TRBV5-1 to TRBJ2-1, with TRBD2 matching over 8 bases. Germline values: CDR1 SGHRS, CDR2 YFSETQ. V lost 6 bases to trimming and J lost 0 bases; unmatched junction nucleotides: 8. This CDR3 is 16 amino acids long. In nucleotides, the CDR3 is TGCGCCAGCATCGCCGGCGGGGGGAGCTCCTACAATGAGCAGTTCTTC. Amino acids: CASIAGGGSSYNEQFF.

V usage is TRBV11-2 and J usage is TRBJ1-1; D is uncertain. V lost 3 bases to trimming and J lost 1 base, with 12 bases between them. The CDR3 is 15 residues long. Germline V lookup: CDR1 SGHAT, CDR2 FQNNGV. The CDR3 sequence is CASSFLHVWNTEAFF. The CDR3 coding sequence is TGTGCCAGCAGCTTTTTGCACGTTTGGAACACTGAAGCTTTCTTT.

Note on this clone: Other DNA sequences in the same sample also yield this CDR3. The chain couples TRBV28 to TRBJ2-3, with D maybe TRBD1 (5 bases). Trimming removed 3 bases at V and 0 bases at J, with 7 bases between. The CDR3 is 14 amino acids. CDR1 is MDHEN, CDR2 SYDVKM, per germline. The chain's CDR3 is CASSLAGSTDTQYF. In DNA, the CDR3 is TGTGCCAGCAGTTTGGCAGGGAGCACAGATACGCAGTATTTT.

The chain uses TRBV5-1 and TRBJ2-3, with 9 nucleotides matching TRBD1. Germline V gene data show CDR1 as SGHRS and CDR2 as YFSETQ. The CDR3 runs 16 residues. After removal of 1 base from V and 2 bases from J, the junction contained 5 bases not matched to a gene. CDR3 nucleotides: TGCGCCAGCAGCTTGATTGGGACAGGGATCACAGATACGCAGTATTTT. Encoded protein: CASSLIGTGITDTQYF.

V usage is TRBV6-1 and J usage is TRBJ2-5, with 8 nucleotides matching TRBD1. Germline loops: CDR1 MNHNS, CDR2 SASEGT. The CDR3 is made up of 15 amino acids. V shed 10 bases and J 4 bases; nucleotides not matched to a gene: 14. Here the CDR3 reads CATQGRDRTGETQYF. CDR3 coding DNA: TGTGCCACCCAAGGCAGGGACAGGACAGGAGAGACCCAGTACTTC.

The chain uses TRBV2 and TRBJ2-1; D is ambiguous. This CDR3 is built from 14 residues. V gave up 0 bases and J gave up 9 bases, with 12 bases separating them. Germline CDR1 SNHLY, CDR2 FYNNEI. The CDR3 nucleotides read TGTGCCAGCAGTGAAGCGCTTCTGTGGACTGAGCAGTTCTTC. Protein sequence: CASSEALLWTEQFF.

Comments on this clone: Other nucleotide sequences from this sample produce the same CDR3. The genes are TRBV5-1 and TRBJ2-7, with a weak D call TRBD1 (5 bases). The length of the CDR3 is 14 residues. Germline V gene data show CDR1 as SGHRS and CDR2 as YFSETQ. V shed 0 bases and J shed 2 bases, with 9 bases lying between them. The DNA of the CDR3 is TGCGCCAGCAGCTTGGGGACACCTCCCTACGAGCAGTACTTC. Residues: CASSLGTPPYEQYF.

CDR3: CASSDTASSSYGYTF. Written as DNA, the CDR3 is TGCGCCAGCAGCGACACAGCATCAAGCTCCTATGGCTACACCTTC. The V and J genes are TRBV5-1 and TRBJ1-2; no definite D call. Germline V CDR1 and CDR2: SGHRS, YFSETQ. The V end lost 4 bases, the J end lost 4 bases, and 17 bases lay between the germline ends. The CDR3 is 15 amino acids.

CDR3: CASSPQGADQPQHF. The CDR3 region has the DNA TGCGCCAGCTCCCCACAGGGGGCGGATCAGCCCCAGCATTTT. The V and J genes are TRBV5-1 and TRBJ1-5, with 9 bases identical to TRBD1. V lost 7 bases and J lost 5; bases outside the gene matches: 7. CDR3 length: 14 amino acids. The germline V gene has CDR1 SGHRS and CDR2 YFSETQ.

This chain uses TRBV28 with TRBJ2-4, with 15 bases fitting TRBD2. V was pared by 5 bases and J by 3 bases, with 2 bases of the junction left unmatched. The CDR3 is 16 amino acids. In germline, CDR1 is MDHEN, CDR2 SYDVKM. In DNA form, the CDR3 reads TGTGCCAGCAGTGGACTAGCGGGAGGGTTCAAAAACATTCAGTACTTC. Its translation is CASSGLAGGFKNIQYF.

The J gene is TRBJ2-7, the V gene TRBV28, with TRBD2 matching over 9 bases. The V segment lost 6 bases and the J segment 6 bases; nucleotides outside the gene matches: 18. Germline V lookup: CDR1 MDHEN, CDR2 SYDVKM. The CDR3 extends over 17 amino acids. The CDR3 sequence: CASSEGVLSGSPSEQYF. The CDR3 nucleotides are TGTGCCAGCAGCGAGGGGGTTCTTAGCGGGAGTCCATCCGAGCAGTACTTC.

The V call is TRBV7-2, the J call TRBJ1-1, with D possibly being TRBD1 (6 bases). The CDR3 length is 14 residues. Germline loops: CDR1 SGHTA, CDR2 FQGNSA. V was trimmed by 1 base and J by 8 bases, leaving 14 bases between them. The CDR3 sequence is CASSLGIQGREAFF. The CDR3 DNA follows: TGTGCCAGCAGCTTAGGGATACAGGGTAGAGAAGCTTTCTTT. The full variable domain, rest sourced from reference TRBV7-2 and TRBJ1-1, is GAGVSQSPSNKVTEKGKDVELRCDPISGHTALYWYRQSLGQGLEFLIYFQGNSAPDKSGLPSDRFSAERTGGSVSTLTIQRTQQEDSAVYLCASSLGIQGREAFFGQGTRLTVV.

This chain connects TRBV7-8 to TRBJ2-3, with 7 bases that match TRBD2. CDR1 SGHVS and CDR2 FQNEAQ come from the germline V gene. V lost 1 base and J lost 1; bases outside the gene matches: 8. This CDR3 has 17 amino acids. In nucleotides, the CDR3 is TGTGCCAGCAGCTTAGGGTTTGGGCGGGAGCGCACAGATACGCAGTATTTT. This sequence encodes CASSLGFGRERTDTQYF.

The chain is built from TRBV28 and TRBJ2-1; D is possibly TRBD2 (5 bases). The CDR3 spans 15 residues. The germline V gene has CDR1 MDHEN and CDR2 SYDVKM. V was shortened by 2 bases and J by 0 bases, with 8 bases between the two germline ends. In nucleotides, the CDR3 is TGTGCCAGCAGTTTACTCGGGGACTCCTACAATGAGCAGTTCTTC. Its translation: CASSLLGDSYNEQFF.

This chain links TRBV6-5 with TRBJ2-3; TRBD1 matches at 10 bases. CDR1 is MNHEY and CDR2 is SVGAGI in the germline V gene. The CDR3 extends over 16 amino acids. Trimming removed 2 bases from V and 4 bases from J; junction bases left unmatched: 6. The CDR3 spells CASSYVAGTGADTQYF. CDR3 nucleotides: TGTGCCAGCAGTTACGTGGCCGGGACAGGGGCAGATACGCAGTATTTT.

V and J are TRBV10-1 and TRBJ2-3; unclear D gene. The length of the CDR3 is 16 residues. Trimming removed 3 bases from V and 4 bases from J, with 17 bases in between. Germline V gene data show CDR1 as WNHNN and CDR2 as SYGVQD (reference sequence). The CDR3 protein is CASSDPPSQDSDTQYF. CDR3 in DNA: TGCGCCAGCAGTGACCCCCCTAGTCAAGACTCAGATACGCAGTATTTT.

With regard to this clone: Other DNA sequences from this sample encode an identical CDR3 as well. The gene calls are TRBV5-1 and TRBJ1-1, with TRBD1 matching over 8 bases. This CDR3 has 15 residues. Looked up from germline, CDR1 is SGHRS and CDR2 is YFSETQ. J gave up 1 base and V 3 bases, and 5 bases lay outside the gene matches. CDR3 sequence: CASSSLDRGNTEAFF. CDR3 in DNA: TGCGCCAGCAGCTCCTTAGACAGGGGGAACACTGAAGCTTTCTTT.

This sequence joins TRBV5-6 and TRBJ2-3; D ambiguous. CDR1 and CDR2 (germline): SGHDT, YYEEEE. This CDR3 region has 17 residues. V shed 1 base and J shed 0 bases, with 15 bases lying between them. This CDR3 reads CASSLRFFISSTDTQYF. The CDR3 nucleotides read TGTGCCAGCAGCTTGCGGTTTTTCATTTCTAGCACAGATACGCAGTATTTT.

The CDR3 protein is CASTKTSGLNEQFF. The CDR3 bases are TGTGCCAGCACCAAGACTAGCGGGCTCAATGAGCAGTTCTTC. The rearrangement links TRBV28 to TRBJ2-1, with TRBD2 matching 10 bases. The CDR3 covers 14 residues. V dropped 7 bases and J dropped 6; count of bases not matched to a gene: 6. Germline V gene sequence: CDR1 MDHEN, CDR2 SYDVKM.